The 24 T cell receptor beta chains below all came from one sample that was sequenced in a study of siplizumab effects on memory and regulatory T cells. Assay used: immunoSEQ multiplex PCR; TCRdb lists only in-frame clones, some missing. The table has just over 40,000 clones, about 90% seen once. Sequencing input: naive CD4+ T cells sorted from blood. The receptors were gathered from a human donor in good health.

CDR3 protein: CASSPPSGGGDQPQHF. In nucleotides, the CDR3 is TGTGCCAGCTCACCACCGTCAGGCGGCGGCGATCAGCCCCAGCATTTT. This chain links TRBV18 with TRBJ1-5, with D unresolved. In germline, CDR1 is KGHSH, CDR2 LQKENI. The CDR3 has 16 amino acids. Trimming took off 0 bases at V and 5 bases at J, with 14 bases between the two ends.

This chain uses TRBV11-3 with TRBJ2-7; D unclear. The CDR3 totals 14 residues. V was shortened by 1 base and J by 0 bases, with 7 bases between the two germline ends. CDR1 and CDR2 (germline): SGHNT, YENEEA. CDR3 loop: CASSLGGSSYEQYF. As DNA, the CDR3 is TGTGCCAGCAGCTTAGGAGGCAGCTCCTACGAGCAGTACTTC.

The chain is built from TRBV9 and TRBJ2-1, with D perhaps matching TRBD2 (5 bases). Germline-derived CDR1 and CDR2 are SGDLS and YYNGEE. The V gene lost 7 bases and the J gene lost 8 bases, with 22 bases spanning the gap. This CDR3 is built from 15 residues. CDR3 coding DNA: TGTGCCAGCCAGCCCCCTGGGAGCCTAGGCGATGAGCAGTTCTTC. Translation gives CASQPPGSLGDEQFF.

This rearrangement joins TRBV27 to TRBJ1-2, with D unresolved. Trimming stripped 2 bases from V and 6 bases from J, with 13 bases between. Per the germline V gene, CDR1 is MNHEY and CDR2 is SMNVEV (reference sequence). The CDR3 loop spans 14 amino acids. The CDR3 is CASSLDRGYDGYTF. The CDR3 DNA reads as TGTGCCAGCAGTTTAGATCGGGGTTATGATGGCTACACCTTC.

The genes are TRBV19 and TRBJ1-2; no clear D gene. This CDR3 comprises 14 residues. The V end was cut by 3 bases, the J end by 2 bases, with 10 bases between. Germline-derived CDR1 and CDR2 are LNHDA and SQIVND (reference sequence). CDR3 coding DNA: TGTGCCAGTAGTATCGGTCTGACCAACTATGGCTACACCTTC. This sequence encodes CASSIGLTNYGYTF.

The rearrangement uses TRBV19 and TRBJ2-2; D unclear. Between the trimmed V and J ends, which lost 2 bases and 6 bases, there was a span of 16 bases. The germline gives CDR1 LNHDA, CDR2 SQIVND (reference sequence). The CDR3 is 16 amino acids. The CDR3 DNA reads TGTGCCAGTAGTATATGGGCTTTGGGTAGTGCCGGGGAGCTGTTTTTT. Protein product: CASSIWALGSAGELFF.

DNA of the CDR3: TGTGCCAGCAGTGAAATGGCCCCGGGGTCTGGAAACACCATATATTTT. It encodes CASSEMAPGSGNTIYF. The chain combines TRBV25-1 with TRBJ1-3; no clear D. The length of the CDR3 is 16 residues. Trimming took off 2 bases at V and 1 base at J, with 12 bases between the two ends. The germline V gene encodes CDR1 MGHDK and CDR2 SYGVNS. The full variable domain, its missing parts supplied by reference TRBV25-1 and TRBJ1-3, is EADIYQTPRYLVIGTGKKITLECSQTMGHDKMYWYQQDPGMELHLIHYSYGVNSTEKGDLSSESTVSRIRTEHFPLTLESARPSHTSQYLCASSEMAPGSGNTIYFGEGSWLTVV.

The V gene is TRBV28, the J gene TRBJ2-7; D could derive from TRBD1 or TRBD2 (6 bases each). V shed 4 bases and J shed 2 bases, with 15 bases lying between them. From germline, CDR1 is MDHEN and CDR2 SYDVKM. The CDR3 runs 15 residues. As DNA, the CDR3 is TGTGCCAGCAGTTCGTTCGACAGGACTACCTACGAGCAGTACTTC. The encoded protein is CASSSFDRTTYEQYF.

This clone came up a few times. V gene TRBV5-1 combines with J gene TRBJ1-1, with 7 bases fitting TRBD1. Germline-derived CDR1 and CDR2 are SGHRS and YFSETQ. V shed 4 bases, J shed 1 base, and the junction held 7 bases outside the gene matches. The CDR3 is 15 amino acids. CDR3 DNA: TGCGCCAGCAGCATACAGGGGCAATCGAACACTGAAGCTTTCTTT. Protein: CASSIQGQSNTEAFF.

This clone is a singleton in its sample. The chain is built from TRBV2 and TRBJ2-3; TRBD2 matches at 9 bases. The CDR3 length is 16 residues. J gave up 2 bases and V 6 bases, and 9 bases lay outside the gene matches. The germline V gene encodes CDR1 SNHLY and CDR2 FYNNEI. The CDR3 DNA is TGTGCCAGCAGCGGCAACCTAGCGGGGTACACAGATACGCAGTATTTT. This encodes CASSGNLAGYTDTQYF.

The chain has TRBV19 and TRBJ1-4; D might be TRBD1 (6 bases). The CDR3 totals 15 residues. CDR1 is LNHDA and CDR2 is SQIVND in the germline V gene (reference sequence). Trimming stripped 1 base from V and 6 bases from J, with 12 bases between. The CDR3 spells CASSIVGGIHEKLFF. CDR3 nucleotide sequence: TGTGCCAGTAGTATAGTTGGGGGCATCCATGAAAAACTGTTTTTT.

This chain links TRBV18 with TRBJ2-5, with D tentatively TRBD1 or TRBD2 (7 bases each). There are 17 residues in the CDR3. Germline assignment: CDR1 KGHSH and CDR2 LQKENI. Trimming shortened V by 2 bases and J by 3 bases, and 19 bases separated the two germline ends. The CDR3 DNA sequence: TGTGCCAGCTCACCATTTGCTAGCGGCAGGGGGGAAGAGACCCAGTACTTC. Its protein is CASSPFASGRGEETQYF.

The chain carries TRBV18 and TRBJ1-1, with D tentatively TRBD1 (6 bases). This CDR3 is 16 amino acids long. Trimming shortened V by 3 bases and J by 0 bases, and 14 bases separated the two germline ends. Looked up from germline, CDR1 is KGHSH and CDR2 is LQKENI. Here the CDR3 reads CASSPWGPGVNTEAFF. CDR3 DNA: TGTGCCAGCTCACCCTGGGGGCCTGGGGTGAACACTGAAGCTTTCTTT.

This sequence joins TRBV28 and TRBJ2-7, with D unresolved. The germline V gene has CDR1 MDHEN and CDR2 SYDVKM. V lost 6 bases, J lost 2 bases, and 14 bases lay in between. The CDR3 totals 14 residues. This CDR3 is CASSPGRPTYEQYF. In nucleotides, the CDR3 is TGTGCCAGCAGCCCGGGTAGGCCTACCTACGAGCAGTACTTC.

The chain couples TRBV4-2 to TRBJ2-2; possibly TRBD1 for D (6 bases). Germline assignment: CDR1 LGHNA and CDR2 YNFKEQ. V lost 5 bases and J lost 5, with 12 bases in between. The CDR3 consists of 14 residues. Here the CDR3 reads CASSYHRETGELFF. The CDR3 region has the DNA TGTGCCAGCAGCTACCACAGGGAGACCGGGGAGCTGTTTTTT.

The chain employs TRBV7-8 and TRBJ1-2, with D hard to call. Germline V gene sequence: CDR1 SGHVS, CDR2 FQNEAQ. V was shortened by 3 bases and J by 8 bases, with 13 bases between the two germline ends. The CDR3 spans 13 residues. Here the CDR3 reads CASSLNSLGGYTF. CDR3 DNA sequence: TGTGCCAGCAGCTTGAATTCCCTCGGAGGCTACACCTTC.

The chain is built from TRBV30 and TRBJ2-3; perhaps TRBD2 as D (6 bases). The germline V gene has CDR1 GTSNPN and CDR2 SVGIG (reference sequence). The CDR3 length is 14 residues. The V and J ends lost 1 base and 4 bases respectively, with 12 bases between them. The CDR3 reads CAWSEQTGADTQYF. CDR3 in DNA: TGTGCCTGGAGTGAACAAACGGGGGCAGATACGCAGTATTTT. The full variable domain, in which reference TRBV30 and TRBJ2-3 provide the parts outside the CDR3, is SQTIHQWPATLVQPVGSPLSLECTVEGTSNPNLYWYRQAAGRGLQLLFYSVGIGQISSEVPQNLSASRPQDRQFILSSKKLLLSDSGFYLCAWSEQTGADTQYFGPGTRLTVL.

The chain couples TRBV7-9 to TRBJ1-2; 7 bases fit TRBD1. CDR3 length: 15 amino acids. Germline V lookup: CDR1 SEHNR, CDR2 FQNEAQ (reference sequence). Germline trimming cut 5 bases from V and 1 base from J; bases unmatched to any gene: 7. The CDR3 is CASSPTGARNYGYTF. The CDR3 DNA reads TGTGCCAGCAGCCCTACAGGGGCCCGTAACTATGGCTACACCTTC.

V and J are TRBV4-1 and TRBJ2-2, with D possibly being TRBD1 or TRBD2 (5 bases each). This CDR3 spans 15 amino acids. Germline CDR1 MGHRA, CDR2 YSYEKL. V shed 4 bases and J shed 9 bases, with 18 bases lying between them. For the CDR3, the DNA is TGCGCCAGCAGCCCACCGAGGGGTTCGGCCCGGGAGCTGTTTTTT. Amino acid sequence: CASSPPRGSARELFF.

The chain couples TRBV19 to TRBJ1-4; D gene unclear. The CDR3 extends over 14 amino acids. Looked up from germline, CDR1 is LNHDA and CDR2 is SQIVND (reference sequence). V lost 6 bases and J lost 2, with 10 bases in between. CDR3: CASRLGWTNEKLFF. CDR3 nucleotide sequence: TGTGCCAGTAGATTGGGTTGGACTAATGAAAAACTGTTTTTT.

CDR3 amino acids: CASIFGTANSPLHF. DNA of the CDR3: TGTGCCAGCATTTTCGGGACAGCGAATTCACCCCTCCACTTT. This chain uses TRBV6-1 with TRBJ1-6; 7 bases are shared with TRBD1. From germline, CDR1 is MNHNS and CDR2 SASEGT. V gave up 7 bases and J gave up 7 bases; unmatched junction bases: 7. CDR3 length: 14 amino acids.

The rearrangement joins TRBV7-2 to TRBJ2-1, with a possible D match to TRBD2 (5 bases). The CDR3 contains 15 residues. V was clipped by 0 bases and J by 6 bases, with 12 bases between them. CDR1 and CDR2 (germline): SGHTA, FQGNSA. CDR3 sequence reads: CASSLASSYVNEQFF. The DNA of the CDR3 is TGTGCCAGCAGCTTAGCGTCTAGCTATGTCAATGAGCAGTTCTTC.

This sequence joins TRBV6-5 and TRBJ2-1, with 7 bases matching TRBD1. The CDR3 consists of 15 residues. Germline V gene lookup returns CDR1 MNHEY and CDR2 SVGAGI. The V gene end was trimmed by 0 bases and the J gene end by 8 bases; junction bases not matched to a gene: 7. The CDR3 reads CASSYSTQGPHEQFF. The CDR3 nucleotides read TGTGCCAGCAGTTACTCGACACAGGGGCCCCATGAGCAGTTCTTC.

This chain links TRBV7-6 with TRBJ2-7; possible D gene TRBD1, 6 bases. V was cut by 1 base and J by 2 bases, with 15 bases left in between. Germline assignment: CDR1 SGHVS and CDR2 FNYEAQ. The CDR3 is 16 amino acids. In DNA form, the CDR3 reads TGTGCCAGCAGCTTAGTGGGCTCAGGGGTAGCCTACGAGCAGTACTTC. This sequence encodes CASSLVGSGVAYEQYF.